This is a list of T cell receptor beta chains from one sample in a study of blood T cells in healthy people across ages. TCRdb processed the 5' RACE reads anew with MiXCR; each CDR3 protein has one entry. The sample contains over a million distinct CDR3 sequences, under 55% of which appear only once. Sequencing input: blood. The receptors stem from a woman aged 60-75 years in good health. Each CDR3 is given with its conserved first and last residue. The D gene is left open where the match is weak. The size of a clone is reported for some rows only, either as once, few or many, or as a class for expanded clones.

TRBV7-3	TRBJ2-4	TRBD2	-	TGTGCCAGCAGCCCAGACTCCGGGACTAGCCGCATTCAGTACTTC	CASSPDSGTSRIQYF
TRBV7-2	TRBJ2-7	-	-	TGTGCCAGCAGCCCCAAGGGGACCTACGAGCAGTACTTC	CASSPKGTYEQYF
TRBV5-1	TRBJ2-5	TRBD2	-	TGCGCCAGCAGCTTGATCGGACTAGGAGGGAGGCAAGAGACCCAGTACTTC	CASSLIGLGGRQETQYF
TRBV7-9	TRBJ1-2	TRBD1	few	TGTGCCAGCAGCTTGGGACAGGGGGCAGGCTATGGCTACACCTTC	CASSLGQGAGYGYTF
TRBV20-1	TRBJ1-2	-	-	TGCAGTGCTAGAGGTGTGACAGACGCTGGAGGCTACACCTTC	CSARGVTDAGGYTF
TRBV12-3/TRBV12-4	TRBJ1-4	-	few	TGTGCCAGCACCCTTGTAGGTCGGCAAAAACTGTTTTTT	CASTLVGRQKLFF
TRBV7-6	TRBJ2-7	-	-	TGTGCCAGCAGCTTAGGAGAGCTAGGCGAGCAGTACTTC	CASSLGELGEQYF
TRBV27	TRBJ2-1	-	-	TGTGCCAGCACCCCGGATGGCGTGAGAGTTTACAATGAGCAGTTCTTC	CASTPDGVRVYNEQFF
TRBV7-3	TRBJ2-6	-	few	TGTGCCAGCAGCCCAAAAGGGAACCTACCATGGGCAGGGGGGGCCAACGTCCTGACTTTC	CASSPKGNLPWAGGANVLTF
TRBV27	TRBJ1-5	-	-	TGTGCCAGCAGACCCATAAAGCGGACAGAGAGCAATCAGCCCCAGCATTTT	CASRPIKRTESNQPQHF
TRBV27	TRBJ2-7	TRBD1	many	TGTGCCAGCAGTTTCGGACAGGGGATTTCCTACGAGCAGTACTTC	CASSFGQGISYEQYF
TRBV20-1	TRBJ2-7	TRBD2	-	TGCAGTGCTAGAGATCTTGCACTAGCGGGAGGTCCTCCCGAGCAGTACTTC	CSARDLALAGGPPEQYF
TRBV10-3	TRBJ2-1	-	-	TGTACCATCAGGGGTTCAGGGGCAGGCTTGTGGTTCTTC	CTIRGSGAGLWFF
TRBV29-1	TRBJ1-2	-	many	TGCAGCGTCCCCCCTGGAGTGGATGGCTACACCTTC	CSVPPGVDGYTF
TRBV29-1	TRBJ1-2	-	few	TGCAGCGTTGAAGATACCTGGGACGGCTATGGCTACACCTTC	CSVEDTWDGYGYTF
TRBV4-1	TRBJ1-6	TRBD1	-	TGCGCCAGCAGCCCCACCGGGACAGTGACTTCACCCCTCCACTTT	CASSPTGTVTSPLHF
TRBV10-3	TRBJ2-3	-	-	TGTGCCATCAGTGGGGGCAGGGTCAGAGATACGCAGTATTTT	CAISGGRVRDTQYF
TRBV7-6	TRBJ1-5	-	-	TGTGCCAGCAGCTTACTGCAGGGAGAACATAGCAATCAGCCCCAGCATTTT	CASSLLQGEHSNQPQHF
TRBV27	TRBJ2-1	TRBD2	few	TGTGCCAGCAGTTACGGGACTAGCGGGACGAGCTCCTACAATGAGCAGTTCTTC	CASSYGTSGTSSYNEQFF
TRBV4-2	TRBJ2-7	-	few	TGTGCCAGCAGCAAGCGTGGTGGGCTAGGGTCCTACGAGCAGTACTTC	CASSKRGGLGSYEQYF
TRBV27	TRBJ2-7	-	few	TGTGCCAGCACCAATGCGGGGGCCTCCTACGAGCAGTACTTC	CASTNAGASYEQYF
TRBV20-1	TRBJ2-1	TRBD2	few	TGCAGTGCTAGAGATCACCTTGTTACTAGCGGGAGCAAAAATGAGCAGTTCTTC	CSARDHLVTSGSKNEQFF
TRBV20-1	TRBJ2-3	-	few	TGCAGTTTACTCGGGGATACGCAGTATTTT	CSLLGDTQYF
TRBV20-1	TRBJ1-1	-	-	TGCAGTCCACGAGGGGTGTCCGAAGCTTTCTTT	CSPRGVSEAFF
TRBV5-8	TRBJ2-1	-	-	TGTGCCAGCAGGGGGGTTGGCTACAATGAAGAGCAGTTCTTC	CASRGVGYNEEQFF
TRBV20-1	TRBJ1-5	TRBD1	-	TGCAGTGCTAGACATACAGGGGGCGGTCAGCCCCAGCATTTT	CSARHTGGGQPQHF
TRBV2	TRBJ2-5	TRBD2	few	TGTGCCAGCATGGGGCTAGCGGGAGGAGAGACCCAGTACTTC	CASMGLAGGETQYF
TRBV27	TRBJ2-2	-	-	TGTGCCAGCAGTTTAACGACCGCCGGGGAGCTGTTTTTT	CASSLTTAGELFF
TRBV9	TRBJ2-7	TRBD2	-	TGTGCCAGCAGCCCCCACGGGACTAGCGGCTACGAGCAGTACTTC	CASSPHGTSGYEQYF